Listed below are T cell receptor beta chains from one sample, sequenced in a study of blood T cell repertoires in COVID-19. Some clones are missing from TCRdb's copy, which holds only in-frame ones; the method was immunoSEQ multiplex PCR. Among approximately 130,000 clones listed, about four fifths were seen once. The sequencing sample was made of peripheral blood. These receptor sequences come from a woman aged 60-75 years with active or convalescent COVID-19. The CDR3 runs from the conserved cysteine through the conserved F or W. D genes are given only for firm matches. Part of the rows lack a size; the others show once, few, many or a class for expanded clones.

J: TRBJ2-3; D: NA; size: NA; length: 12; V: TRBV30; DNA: TGTGCCTGGAGTACGACTACAGATACGCAGTATTTT; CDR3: CAWSTTTDTQYF
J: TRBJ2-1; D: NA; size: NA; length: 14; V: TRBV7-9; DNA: TGTGCCAGCAGCTTAGTTTTAGCGTTTAATGAGCAGTTCTTC; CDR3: CASSLVLAFNEQFF
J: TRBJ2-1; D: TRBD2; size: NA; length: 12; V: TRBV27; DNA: TGTGCCAGCAGTGCGGGAGGCGGTGAGCAGTTCTTC; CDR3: CASSAGGGEQFF
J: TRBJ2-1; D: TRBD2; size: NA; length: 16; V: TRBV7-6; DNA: TGTGCCAGCAGCCTGGGGACTAGCGGGGGTGTCGATGAGCAGTTCTTC; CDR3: CASSLGTSGGVDEQFF
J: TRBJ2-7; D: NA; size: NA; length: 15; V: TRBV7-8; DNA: TGTGCCAGCAGCCCCCGACAGTTGAGCTCCTACGAGCAGTACTTC; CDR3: CASSPRQLSSYEQYF
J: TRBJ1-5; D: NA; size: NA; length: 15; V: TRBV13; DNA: TGTGCCAGCAGCTTTGGGACTGGGAGCAATCAGCCCCAGCATTTT; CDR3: CASSFGTGSNQPQHF
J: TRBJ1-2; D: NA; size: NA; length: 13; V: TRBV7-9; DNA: TGTGCCAGCAGCTTAGCGTCCGGGAATGGCTACACCTTC; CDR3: CASSLASGNGYTF
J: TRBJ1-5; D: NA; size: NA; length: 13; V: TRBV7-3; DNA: TGTGCCAGCAGCCTTAATCCCGGAGAGCCCCAGCATTTT; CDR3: CASSLNPGEPQHF
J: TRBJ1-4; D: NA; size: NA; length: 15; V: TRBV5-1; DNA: TGCGCCAGCAGCTTGGCTTCTGCAACTAATGAAAAACTGTTTTTT; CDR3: CASSLASATNEKLFF
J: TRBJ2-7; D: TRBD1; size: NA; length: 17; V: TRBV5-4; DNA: TGTGCCAGCAGCTTGGGCGGACAGGGCCCCCGCTCCTACGAGCAGTACTTC; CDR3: CASSLGGQGPRSYEQYF
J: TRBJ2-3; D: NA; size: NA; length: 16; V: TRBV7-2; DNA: TGTGCCAGCAGCTTAGTTCCCCGGCAGAGGGACATTACGCAGTATTTT; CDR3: CASSLVPRQRDITQYF
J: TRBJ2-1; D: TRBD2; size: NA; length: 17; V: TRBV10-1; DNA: TGCGCCAGCAGTGAGTCCAGGGCTAGCGGGGGGTACAATGAGCAGTTCTTC; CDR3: CASSESRASGGYNEQFF
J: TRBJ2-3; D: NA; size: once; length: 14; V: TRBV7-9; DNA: TGTGCCAGCAGCTTCAGGGGGGCGGTAGATACGCAGTATTTT; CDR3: CASSFRGAVDTQYF
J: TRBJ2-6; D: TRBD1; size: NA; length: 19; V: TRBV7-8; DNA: TGTGCCAGCCAGAAGTCGGGACAGGGTTCCTACTCTGGGGCCAACGTCCTGACTTTC; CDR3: CASQKSGQGSYSGANVLTF
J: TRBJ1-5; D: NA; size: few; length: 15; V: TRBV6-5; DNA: TGTGCCAGCAGCCTGTCGACAGTGCGCAATCAGCCCCAGCATTTT; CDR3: CASSLSTVRNQPQHF
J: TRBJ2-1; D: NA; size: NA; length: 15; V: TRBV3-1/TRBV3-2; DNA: TGTGCCAGCAGTCAAGGAGGGACAGTCTACAATGAGCAGTTCTTC; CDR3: CASSQGGTVYNEQFF
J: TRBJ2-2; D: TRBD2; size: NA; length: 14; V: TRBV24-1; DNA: TGTGCCACCAGCCCGACTAGCTACACCGGGGAGCTGTTTTTT; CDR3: CATSPTSYTGELFF
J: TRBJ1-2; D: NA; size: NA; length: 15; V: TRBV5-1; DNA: TGCGCCAGCAGCTTGTCACAGGGCTTGTTGGATGGCTACACCTTC; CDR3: CASSLSQGLLDGYTF
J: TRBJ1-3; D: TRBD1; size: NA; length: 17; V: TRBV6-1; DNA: TGTGCCAGCAGTGTAGGGGGCCAGCTACTATCTGGAAACACCATATATTTT; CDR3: CASSVGGQLLSGNTIYF
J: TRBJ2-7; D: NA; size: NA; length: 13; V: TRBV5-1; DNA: TGCGCCAGCAGCGTAACAGGGTGGAACGAGCAGTACTTC; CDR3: CASSVTGWNEQYF
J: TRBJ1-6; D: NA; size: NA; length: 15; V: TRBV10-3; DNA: TGTGCCATCAGTGGTGAAATTCCAGGGAATTCACCCCTCCACTTT; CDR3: CAISGEIPGNSPLHF
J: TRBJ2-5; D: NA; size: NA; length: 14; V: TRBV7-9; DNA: TGTGCCAGCAGCTCCCGGGACTTCCAAGAGACCCAGTACTTC; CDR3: CASSSRDFQETQYF
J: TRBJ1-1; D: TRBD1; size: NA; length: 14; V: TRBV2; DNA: TGTGCCAGCAGTAGGGGACAGGGGGGCACTGAAGCTTTCTTT; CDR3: CASSRGQGGTEAFF
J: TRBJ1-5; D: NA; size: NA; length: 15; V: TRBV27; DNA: TGTGCCAGCAGTTTATTCCCGACGGGAAATCAGCCCCAGCATTTT; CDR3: CASSLFPTGNQPQHF
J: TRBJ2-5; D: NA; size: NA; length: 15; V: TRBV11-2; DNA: TGTGTCAGCAGCTTAGATAGTGAGGGATCGGAGACCCAGTACTTC; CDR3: CVSSLDSEGSETQYF
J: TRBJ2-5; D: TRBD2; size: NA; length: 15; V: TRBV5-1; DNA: TGCGCCAGCAGCTTGTTCTCGAGGGAGGGAGAGACCCAGTACTTC; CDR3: CASSLFSREGETQYF
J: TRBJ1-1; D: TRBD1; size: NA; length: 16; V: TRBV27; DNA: TGTGCCAGCGCTTTGATCGGACAGGGTGTGAACACTGAAGCTTTCTTT; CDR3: CASALIGQGVNTEAFF
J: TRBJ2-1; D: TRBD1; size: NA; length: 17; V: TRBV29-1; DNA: TGCAGCGTTGATGTAACCAGCAGGGGGATCCCACACAATGAGCAGTTCTTC; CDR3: CSVDVTSRGIPHNEQFF